A selection of T cell receptor beta chains follows, all from one sample in a study of shared clonotypes between healthy human individuals. Some clones are missing from TCRdb's copy, which holds only in-frame ones; the method was immunoSEQ multiplex PCR. Of roughly 2.2 million clones in the sample, roughly 93% were seen once. The sample taken for sequencing was naive CD4+ T cells from PBMCs. These receptors were taken from a man between 18 and 35 years old in good health. Some clones in this sample may be carry-over from other donors' samples. Both conserved end residues are part of each CDR3. A D gene is named only where the DNA matches it firmly. For some rows the clone size is stated as once, few or many, or as a class when expanded; others skip it.

abundance: .
j_gene: TRBJ1-1
v_gene: TRBV27
d_gene: .
CDR3aa: CASSLGGRNTEAFF
CDR3nt: TGTGCCAGCAGTCTAGGGGGTAGGAACACTGAAGCTTTCTTT

abundance: .
j_gene: TRBJ2-7
v_gene: TRBV5-1
d_gene: TRBD2
CDR3aa: CASSLEAPSGRLYEQYF
CDR3nt: TGCGCCAGCAGCTTGGAAGCCCCTAGCGGGAGGTTATACGAGCAGTACTTC

abundance: .
j_gene: TRBJ2-2
v_gene: TRBV5-1
d_gene: TRBD2
CDR3aa: CASSRGLAGNTGELFF
CDR3nt: TGCGCCAGCAGCCGCGGACTAGCGGGAAACACCGGGGAGCTGTTTTTT

abundance: once
j_gene: TRBJ2-3
v_gene: TRBV5-1
d_gene: .
CDR3aa: CASSWSLDTQYF
CDR3nt: TGCGCCAGCAGCTGGAGTTTAGATACGCAGTATTTT

abundance: .
j_gene: TRBJ2-7
v_gene: TRBV6-5
d_gene: TRBD2
CDR3aa: CASSFRLAGGHKEQYF
CDR3nt: TGTGCCAGCAGTTTCCGACTAGCGGGAGGCCATAAGGAGCAGTACTTC

abundance: once
j_gene: TRBJ2-3
v_gene: TRBV21-1
d_gene: .
CDR3aa: CASSKDRGDTQYF
CDR3nt: TGTGCCAGCAGCAAAGATCGAGGAGATACGCAGTATTTT

abundance: .
j_gene: TRBJ2-4
v_gene: TRBV10-2
d_gene: TRBD2
CDR3aa: CASSELAELNIQYF
CDR3nt: TGCGCCAGCAGTGAACTAGCGGAGCTAAACATTCAGTACTTC

abundance: .
j_gene: TRBJ2-4
v_gene: TRBV6-1
d_gene: .
CDR3aa: CASSDGSVDIQYF
CDR3nt: TGTGCCAGCAGTGATGGGAGTGTGGACATTCAGTACTTC

abundance: .
j_gene: TRBJ1-1
v_gene: TRBV28
d_gene: .
CDR3aa: CASSFVAEAFF
CDR3nt: TGTGCCAGCAGTTTTGTCGCTGAAGCTTTCTTT

abundance: .
j_gene: TRBJ1-2
v_gene: TRBV5-1
d_gene: TRBD1
CDR3aa: CASSPEGDRFGYTF
CDR3nt: TGCGCCAGCAGCCCCGAGGGGGACAGATTTGGCTACACCTTC

abundance: once
j_gene: TRBJ2-1
v_gene: TRBV28
d_gene: .
CDR3aa: CASSRVSSYNEQFF
CDR3nt: TGTGCCAGCAGTCGGGTGAGCTCCTACAATGAGCAGTTCTTC

abundance: .
j_gene: TRBJ1-1
v_gene: TRBV29-1
d_gene: TRBD1
CDR3aa: CSVGDRGVAHTEAFF
CDR3nt: TGCAGCGTTGGAGACAGGGGGGTAGCGCACACTGAAGCTTTCTTT

abundance: .
j_gene: TRBJ1-4
v_gene: TRBV5-1
d_gene: .
CDR3aa: CASSLGAENEKLFF
CDR3nt: TGCGCCAGCAGCTTGGGGGCAGAAAATGAAAAACTGTTTTTT

abundance: .
j_gene: TRBJ1-1
v_gene: TRBV28
d_gene: .
CDR3aa: CASRGGYAEAFF
CDR3nt: TGTGCCAGCAGGGGGGGGTACGCTGAAGCTTTCTTT

abundance: .
j_gene: TRBJ2-3
v_gene: TRBV28
d_gene: TRBD2
CDR3aa: CASSGTSAGTDTQYF
CDR3nt: TGTGCCAGCAGTGGTACTAGCGCTGGCACAGATACGCAGTATTTT

abundance: .
j_gene: TRBJ1-4
v_gene: TRBV6-1
d_gene: TRBD1
CDR3aa: CASSATGTGGAANEKLFF
CDR3nt: TGTGCCAGCAGTGCCACCGGGACAGGGGGCGCGGCTAATGAAAAACTGTTTTTT

abundance: few
j_gene: TRBJ1-1
v_gene: TRBV7-6
d_gene: TRBD1
CDR3aa: CASSFRDSEAFF
CDR3nt: TGTGCCAGCAGCTTCCGGGACAGTGAAGCTTTCTTT

abundance: .
j_gene: TRBJ2-5
v_gene: TRBV5-4
d_gene: TRBD2
CDR3aa: CASSLDTSGRETQYF
CDR3nt: TGTGCCAGCAGCTTGGATACTAGCGGTCGGGAGACCCAGTACTTC

abundance: .
j_gene: TRBJ2-7
v_gene: TRBV21-1
d_gene: .
CDR3aa: CALRARSSYEQYF
CDR3nt: TGTGCCCTCAGAGCGAGGAGCTCCTACGAGCAGTACTTC

abundance: .
j_gene: TRBJ1-1
v_gene: TRBV7-9
d_gene: TRBD1
CDR3aa: CASSPRQGANTEAFF
CDR3nt: TGTGCCAGCAGCCCTCGACAGGGTGCGAACACTGAAGCTTTCTTT

abundance: .
j_gene: TRBJ2-3
v_gene: TRBV4-3
d_gene: TRBD1
CDR3aa: CASSQGDRGTDTQYF
CDR3nt: TGCGCCAGCAGCCAAGGGGACAGGGGAACAGATACGCAGTATTTT

abundance: .
j_gene: TRBJ1-2
v_gene: TRBV6-5
d_gene: .
CDR3aa: CASSYGDNTNYGYTF
CDR3nt: TGTGCCAGCAGTTACGGGGACAATACTAACTATGGCTACACCTTC

abundance: .
j_gene: TRBJ1-4
v_gene: TRBV6-5
d_gene: .
CDR3aa: CASKGGGAASEKLFF
CDR3nt: TGTGCCAGCAAAGGAGGAGGGGCTGCGAGTGAAAAACTGTTTTTT

abundance: few
j_gene: TRBJ1-3
v_gene: TRBV11-2
d_gene: .
CDR3aa: CASLTYSGNTIYF
CDR3nt: TGTGCCAGCTTGACTTACTCTGGAAACACCATATATTTT

abundance: .
j_gene: TRBJ2-7
v_gene: TRBV6-1
d_gene: .
CDR3aa: CASIGSPAYEQYF
CDR3nt: TGTGCCAGCATAGGGTCTCCTGCCTACGAGCAGTACTTC

abundance: .
j_gene: TRBJ1-5
v_gene: TRBV19
d_gene: .
CDR3aa: CASSIGREGGQPQHF
CDR3nt: TGTGCCAGTAGTATCGGCAGGGAGGGAGGGCAGCCCCAGCATTTT

abundance: few
j_gene: TRBJ1-2
v_gene: TRBV5-4
d_gene: TRBD1
CDR3aa: CASSLAGGGYGYTF
CDR3nt: TGTGCCAGCAGCTTGGCAGGGGGCGGCTATGGCTACACCTTC

abundance: .
j_gene: TRBJ2-7
v_gene: TRBV6-5
d_gene: .
CDR3aa: CASSPPGVYEQYF
CDR3nt: TGTGCCAGCAGTCCCCCCGGTGTCTACGAGCAGTACTTC

abundance: once
j_gene: TRBJ2-5
v_gene: TRBV10-3
d_gene: TRBD2
CDR3aa: CAISVGGSGRGETQYF
CDR3nt: TGTGCCATCAGTGTTGGCGGTAGCGGGAGGGGGGAGACCCAGTACTTC

abundance: .
j_gene: TRBJ2-1
v_gene: TRBV9
d_gene: .
CDR3aa: CASSLSEVRGEQFF
CDR3nt: TGTGCCAGCAGCCTCTCAGAGGTTCGGGGTGAGCAGTTCTTC

abundance: .
j_gene: TRBJ1-2
v_gene: TRBV10-3
d_gene: .
CDR3aa: CAISAKDSYGYTF
CDR3nt: TGTGCCATCAGTGCGAAGGATTCCTATGGCTACACCTTC

abundance: .
j_gene: TRBJ1-4
v_gene: TRBV5-5
d_gene: TRBD1
CDR3aa: CASSASDRGPNEKLFF
CDR3nt: TGTGCCAGCAGCGCGAGCGACAGGGGACCTAATGAAAAACTGTTTTTT

abundance: .
j_gene: TRBJ1-3
v_gene: TRBV18
d_gene: .
CDR3aa: CASSLEGATIYF
CDR3nt: TGTGCCAGCTCACTCGAGGGAGCCACCATATATTTT

abundance: once
j_gene: TRBJ2-7
v_gene: TRBV28
d_gene: TRBD2
CDR3aa: CASSSLSRTSGITYEQYF
CDR3nt: TGTGCCAGCAGTTCCCTGTCTCGGACTAGCGGGATTACCTACGAGCAGTACTTC

abundance: .
j_gene: TRBJ1-4
v_gene: TRBV5-4
d_gene: .
CDR3aa: CASSLDGGSIEKLFF
CDR3nt: TGTGCCAGCAGCTTGGATGGGGGGTCGATAGAAAAACTGTTTTTT

abundance: once
j_gene: TRBJ1-5
v_gene: TRBV6-1
d_gene: TRBD1
CDR3aa: CASSERGQFSNQPQHF
CDR3nt: TGTGCCAGCAGTGAAAGGGGACAGTTTAGCAATCAGCCCCAGCATTTT

abundance: .
j_gene: TRBJ1-4
v_gene: TRBV6-5
d_gene: .
CDR3aa: CASSLTPGRINEKLFF
CDR3nt: TGTGCCAGCAGTTTAACCCCAGGACGGATTAATGAAAAACTGTTTTTT

abundance: .
j_gene: TRBJ1-1
v_gene: TRBV7-9
d_gene: .
CDR3aa: CASSFEFRGGVAGTEAFF
CDR3nt: TGTGCCAGCAGCTTCGAATTTCGGGGCGGCGTTGCGGGTACTGAAGCTTTCTTT

abundance: .
j_gene: TRBJ1-1
v_gene: TRBV5-1
d_gene: TRBD1
CDR3aa: CASSRDSHTEAFF
CDR3nt: TGCGCCAGCAGCCGGGACAGCCACACTGAAGCTTTCTTT

abundance: .
j_gene: TRBJ1-2
v_gene: TRBV5-6
d_gene: TRBD1
CDR3aa: CASSSTGYGYTF
CDR3nt: TGTGCCAGCAGCTCGACAGGGTATGGCTACACCTTC

abundance: once
j_gene: TRBJ1-4
v_gene: TRBV4-3
d_gene: .
CDR3aa: CASSQGATNEKLFF
CDR3nt: TGCGCCAGCAGCCAGGGGGCAACTAATGAAAAACTGTTTTTT

abundance: .
j_gene: TRBJ1-3
v_gene: TRBV6-1
d_gene: .
CDR3aa: CASSTGTGNTIYF
CDR3nt: TGTGCCAGCAGTACAGGGACCGGAAACACCATATATTTT